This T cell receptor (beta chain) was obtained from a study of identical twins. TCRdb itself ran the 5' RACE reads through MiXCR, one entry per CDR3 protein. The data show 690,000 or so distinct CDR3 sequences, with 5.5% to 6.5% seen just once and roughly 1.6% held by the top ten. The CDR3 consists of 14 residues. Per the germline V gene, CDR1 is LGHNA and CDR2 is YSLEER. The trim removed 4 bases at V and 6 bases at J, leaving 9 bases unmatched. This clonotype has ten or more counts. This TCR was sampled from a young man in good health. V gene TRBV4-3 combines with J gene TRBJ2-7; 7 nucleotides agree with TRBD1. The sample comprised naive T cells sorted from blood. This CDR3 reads CASSPSDRVIEQYF. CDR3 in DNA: TGCGCCAGCAGCCCATCAGACAGGGTAATCGAGCAGTACTTC.